Included here is one T cell receptor beta chain sequence, with context. As yet, its antigen is unknown. Stated treatment: oral pan-JAK inhibitor, 5-10 mg twice daily. V lost 6 bases, J lost 8 bases, and 17 bases lay in between. Germline V gene lookup returns CDR1 ENHRY and CDR2 SYGVKD. The CDR3 runs 14 residues. This entry comes from a study of CD8+ T cells in alopecia areata. Study results and limitations: With just one nonresponder, it is still uncertain whether baseline CD8+ expansion relates to response. Higher clonality than in normal scalp was seen in lesional scalp, especially alopecia totalis/universalis.

Sequencing used cDNA as its template, made by extracting RNA and reverse transcribing it. Libraries were prepared by immunoSEQ multiplex PCR; TCRdb keeps only in-frame clonotypes and omits some of them. The repertoire holds 120,000 to 150,000 clones, with about 88% as singletons. The source of this sequence is a human donor with alopecia areata. The chain couples TRBV10-3 to TRBJ2-4; either TRBD1 or TRBD2 may supply D (5 bases each). The sample here was CD8+ T cells sorted from blood, taken at week 4, from a patient treated with tofacitinib. The CDR3 reads CAIRDPIVGDIQYF. The CDR3 DNA reads TGTGCCATCAGGGACCCCATTGTGGGGGACATTCAGTACTTC.